This T cell receptor (beta chain) was found in a study of blood T cell repertoires in COVID-19. Sequencing used immunoSEQ multiplex PCR; TCRdb keeps in-frame clones, though not all of them. Among under 500,000 clones, about 89% were seen once, and the ten largest hold around 4.4%. With regard to this clone: Additional DNA sequences in this sample encode the identical CDR3.

This TCR was recovered from a woman aged 30 to 39 with acute or convalescent COVID-19. Sequences were obtained from peripheral blood.

As DNA, the CDR3 is TGTGCCAGCAGTGGACTAGCGGGCACAGATACGCAGTATTTT. This encodes CASSGLAGTDTQYF. The chain recombines TRBV2 with TRBJ2-3, with 9 bases lining up with TRBD2. This CDR3 is 14 amino acids long. CDR1 is SNHLY, CDR2 FYNNEI, per germline. The V and J ends lost 4 bases and 1 base, in that order; junction bases with no gene match: 0.